These 27 T cell receptor beta chains originate from one sample sequenced in a study of blood T cell repertoires in COVID-19. Using immunoSEQ multiplex PCR, the repertoire was profiled, and TCRdb retains in-frame clones only, with some absent. Counted here are approximately 60,000 clones, 79% occurring once; the ten biggest clones make up 3% to 3.5%. The sequenced sample was peripheral blood. Every receptor here comes from a man aged 55 to 70 with acute or convalescent COVID-19.

The chain uses TRBV30 and TRBJ1-2; D is uncertain. Germline assignment: CDR1 GTSNPN and CDR2 SVGIG (reference sequence). V was cut by 0 bases and J by 5 bases, with 13 bases left in between. The CDR3 runs 14 residues. The chain's CDR3 is CAWSVYRVGYGYTF. The DNA of the CDR3 is TGTGCCTGGAGTGTATACCGGGTTGGGTATGGCTACACCTTC.

This sequence joins TRBV5-1 and TRBJ1-2, with 9 bases lining up with TRBD1. Germline CDR1 reads SGHRS; CDR2 reads YFSETQ. The CDR3 totals 16 residues. The V and J ends lost 1 base and 7 bases, in that order; junction bases with no gene match: 11. The CDR3 here is CASSLNPGQGTGGYTF. CDR3 bases: TGCGCCAGCAGCTTGAATCCCGGACAGGGGACCGGTGGCTACACCTTC.

The chain links TRBV6-6 to TRBJ1-1, with D possibly matching TRBD1 (5 bases). The V gene lost 7 bases and the J gene lost 7 bases, with 16 bases spanning the gap. Germline CDR1 is MNHNY and CDR2 is SVGAGI (reference sequence). The CDR3 is 13 amino acids. The CDR3 here is CASIPRGNGEAFF. CDR3 coding DNA: TGTGCCAGCATTCCCCGGGGGAACGGTGAAGCTTTCTTT.

This chain links TRBV14 with TRBJ2-3; perhaps TRBD1 as D (7 bases). This CDR3 is built from 15 residues. The germline V gene encodes CDR1 SGHDN and CDR2 FVKESK. V was cut by 11 bases and J by 2 bases, with 20 bases left in between. CDR3 bases: TGTGCCCTTACCGGGGGACAGATATACACAGATACGCAGTATTTT. It encodes CALTGGQIYTDTQYF.

This rearrangement joins TRBV29-1 to TRBJ2-1; 10 nucleotides align to TRBD1. The CDR3 has 11 residues. The germline CDR1 and CDR2 sequences are SQVTM and ANQGSEA. This CDR3 is CGTGVGNEQFF. CDR3 DNA sequence: TGCGGGACAGGGGTGGGAAATGAGCAGTTCTTC.

The chain uses TRBV6-5 and TRBJ1-5; D gene uncertain. This CDR3 is 15 amino acids long. In germline, CDR1 is MNHEY, CDR2 SVGAGI. V dropped 0 bases and J dropped 3 bases, with 9 bases sitting between them. CDR3 bases: TGTGCCAGCAGTTACTCGATATCAGTCAATCAGCCCCAGCATTTT. It encodes CASSYSISVNQPQHF.

The V call is TRBV5-4, the J call TRBJ2-5; 10 bases line up with TRBD2. Germline lookup yields CDR1 SGHNT and CDR2 YYREEE (reference sequence). The CDR3 covers 16 residues. V gave up 4 bases and J gave up 4 bases; unmatched junction bases: 10. The CDR3 region has the DNA TGTGCCAGCAGCCCTCAGCGGGGGGGCTGGGCAGAGACCCAGTACTTC. It specifies CASSPQRGGWAETQYF.

The chain joins TRBV6-5 to TRBJ1-2, with D tentatively TRBD1 (5 bases). Trimming left V 4 bases short and J 3 bases short, with 15 bases between. CDR1 is MNHEY, CDR2 SVGAGI, per germline. CDR3 length: 15 residues. CDR3 in DNA: TGTGCCAGCAGTTCCCGACAAGCGGGGGACTATGGCTACACCTTC. Protein sequence: CASSSRQAGDYGYTF.

The rearrangement joins TRBV9 to TRBJ1-2; the D is unclear. V lost 0 bases and J 6 bases, leaving 9 bases between the germline ends. CDR3 size: 13 residues. Per the germline V gene, CDR1 is SGDLS and CDR2 is YYNGEE. The CDR3 DNA follows: TGTGCCAGCAGCGTAGGTCTTATAGATGGCTACACCTTC. It specifies CASSVGLIDGYTF.

The chain is built from TRBV27 and TRBJ1-6, with D possibly being TRBD1 (5 bases). Germline assignment: CDR1 MNHEY and CDR2 SMNVEV (reference sequence). The V gene lost 3 bases and the J gene lost 8 bases, with 8 bases spanning the gap. The CDR3 is made up of 13 amino acids. This chain's CDR3 is CASSFKGDSPLHF. The CDR3 DNA is TGTGCCAGCAGTTTTAAAGGGGATTCACCCCTCCACTTT.

This chain connects TRBV18 to TRBJ1-1; 9 nucleotides line up with TRBD1. This CDR3 is 16 amino acids long. V was clipped by 2 bases and J by 2 bases; unmatched bases: 6. From germline, CDR1 is KGHSH and CDR2 LQKENI. CDR3: CASSPGTGRENTEAFF. The CDR3 DNA sequence: TGTGCCAGCTCACCAGGGACAGGGAGGGAAAACACTGAAGCTTTCTTT. The full variable domain, its missing parts supplied by reference TRBV18 and TRBJ1-1, is NAGVMQNPRHLVRRRGQEARLRCSPMKGHSHVYWYRQLPEEGLKFMVYLQKENIIDESGMPKERFSAEFPKEGPSILRIQQVVRGDSAAYFCASSPGTGRENTEAFFGQGTRLTVV.

The J gene is TRBJ1-5, the V gene TRBV7-2; 8 bases align to TRBD1. In germline, CDR1 is SGHTA, CDR2 FQGNSA. Trimming at V came to 1 base and at J to 12 bases, leaving 5 bases not matched to a gene. The CDR3 covers 13 residues. CDR3 region: CASSLDGRGRQHF. CDR3 nucleotides: TGTGCCAGCAGCTTAGACGGCAGGGGGCGCCAGCATTTT.

The chain employs TRBV5-1 and TRBJ1-3; 7 bases match TRBD1. Germline values: CDR1 SGHRS, CDR2 YFSETQ. This CDR3 spans 16 amino acids. The V gene end was trimmed by 1 base and the J gene end by 1 base; junction bases not matched to a gene: 5. This CDR3 is CASSLMGQLSGNTIYF. CDR3 nucleotides: TGCGCCAGCAGCTTGATGGGACAGCTATCTGGAAACACCATATATTTT. Drawing the rest from reference TRBV5-1 and TRBJ1-3, the complete variable domain is KAGVTQTPRYLIKTRGQQVTLSCSPISGHRSVSWYQQTPGQGLQFLFEYFSETQRNKGNFPGRFSGRQFSNSRSEMNVSTLELGDSALYLCASSLMGQLSGNTIYFGEGSWLTVV.

This clone was found many times. For the CDR3, the DNA is TGTGCCAGCAGCGTCAACGGGGACTCCTACAATGAGCAGTTCTTC. Protein: CASSVNGDSYNEQFF. This chain links TRBV9 with TRBJ2-1; possible D gene TRBD2, 5 bases. Between the trimmed V and J ends, which lost 2 bases and 0 bases, there was a span of 9 bases. Germline CDR1 and CDR2: SGDLS and YYNGEE. The CDR3 loop spans 15 amino acids.

This sequence joins TRBV7-8 and TRBJ1-4; D is uncertain. CDR3 length: 17 residues. Germline values: CDR1 SGHVS, CDR2 FQNEAQ. V shed 5 bases and J shed 1 base, with 17 bases lying between them. In nucleotides, the CDR3 is TGTGCCAGCAGCCCATCAGTTAGCACCTTAACTAATGAAAAACTGTTTTTT. Amino acids: CASSPSVSTLTNEKLFF.

J is TRBJ1-5 and V is TRBV30; no clear D. Trimming left V 0 bases short and J 4 bases short, with 7 bases between. Germline lookup yields CDR1 GTSNPN and CDR2 SVGIG (reference sequence). The CDR3 spans 13 residues. The CDR3 loop reads CAWSVQRNQPQHF. The CDR3 DNA reads as TGTGCCTGGAGTGTTCAGAGGAATCAGCCCCAGCATTTT. Full variable domain (rest looked up from reference TRBV30 and TRBJ1-5): SQTIHQWPATLVQPVGSPLSLECTVEGTSNPNLYWYRQAAGRGLQLLFYSVGIGQISSEVPQNLSASRPQDRQFILSSKKLLLSDSGFYLCAWSVQRNQPQHFGDGTRLSIL.

The rearrangement joins TRBV28 to TRBJ1-2, with 8 bases lining up with TRBD1. V lost 4 bases and J lost 8; bases outside the gene matches: 12. CDR1 and CDR2 (germline): MDHEN, SYDVKM. The CDR3 totals 15 residues. CDR3: CASSSSLTGAGGYTF. In nucleotides, the CDR3 is TGTGCCAGCAGTTCTTCATTGACAGGGGCTGGCGGCTACACCTTC.

The V call is TRBV6-2 or TRBV6-3, the J call TRBJ2-7, with D perhaps matching TRBD1 (6 bases). The germline V gene encodes CDR1 MNHEY and CDR2 SVGEGT. The CDR3 has 15 amino acids. V lost 4 bases and J lost 2, with 15 bases in between. CDR3 nucleotides: TGTGCCAGCAGTTCCGACAGGTCCCGAACCTACGAGCAGTACTTC. Its translation: CASSSDRSRTYEQYF.

The V gene is TRBV7-2, the J gene TRBJ1-5, with a weak D call TRBD1 (6 bases). Per the germline V gene, CDR1 is SGHTA and CDR2 is FQGNSA. This CDR3 has 14 residues. V lost 5 bases to trimming and J lost 0 bases, with 8 bases between them. Here the CDR3 DNA reads TGTGCCAGCAGCCAGGGGCCTAGCAATCAGCCCCAGCATTTT. Translation: CASSQGPSNQPQHF.

The chain employs TRBV27 and TRBJ1-1; D not certain. Germline loops: CDR1 MNHEY, CDR2 SMNVEV (reference sequence). The CDR3 loop spans 13 amino acids. Trimming shortened V by 6 bases and J by 0 bases, and 8 bases separated the two germline ends. DNA of the CDR3: TGTGCCAGCAGACTCCTTTTGAACACTGAAGCTTTCTTT. Residues: CASRLLLNTEAFF.

The DNA of the CDR3 is TGTGCCAGCCTTCCCGGAGATAGCAATCAGCCCCAGCATTTT. It yields the protein CASLPGDSNQPQHF. The V call is TRBV6-5, the J call TRBJ1-5, with unresolved D. This CDR3 comprises 14 residues. V dropped 8 bases and J dropped 0 bases, with 11 bases sitting between them. Germline V lookup: CDR1 MNHEY, CDR2 SVGAGI.

The V gene is TRBV6-5, the J gene TRBJ2-7; D perhaps matches TRBD2 (5 bases). CDR1 and CDR2 (germline): MNHEY, SVGAGI. The CDR3 has 14 residues. The CDR3 spells CAARRWRVDYEQYF. CDR3 in DNA: TGTGCAGCCAGAAGGTGGCGGGTGGACTACGAGCAGTACTTC.

The CDR3 DNA is TGTGCCAGCAGCTTAGGAGGACAGCTAGAGACCCAGTACTTC. This translates into CASSLGGQLETQYF. The V call is TRBV11-2, the J call TRBJ2-5, with a tentative D call TRBD1 (6 bases). Germline CDR1 is SGHAT and CDR2 is FQNNGV. The V and J ends lost 1 base and 4 bases respectively, with 10 bases between them. There are 14 residues in the CDR3.

This clone was found many times. The V and J genes are TRBV5-1 and TRBJ2-3; the match to TRBD1 covers 7 bases. The germline V gene encodes CDR1 SGHRS and CDR2 YFSETQ. CDR3 size: 15 residues. V gave up 4 bases and J gave up 1 base; unmatched junction bases: 6. This CDR3 is CASSRDSGGTDTQYF. For the CDR3, the DNA is TGCGCCAGCAGCCGGGACAGTGGGGGCACAGATACGCAGTATTTT.

This chain links TRBV7-2 with TRBJ1-1; 7 nucleotides line up with TRBD1. Germline values: CDR1 SGHTA, CDR2 FQGNSA. This CDR3 spans 15 amino acids. Germline trimming cut 5 bases from V and 5 bases from J; bases unmatched to any gene: 11. The CDR3: CASSRPPGGGTEAFF. CDR3 nucleotide sequence: TGTGCCAGCAGCAGACCCCCAGGGGGAGGAACTGAAGCTTTCTTT.

This rearrangement joins TRBV27 to TRBJ2-7, with 7 bases aligning to TRBD1. CDR3 size: 14 residues. Trimming removed 6 bases from V and 2 bases from J; junction bases left unmatched: 7. Germline CDR1 is MNHEY and CDR2 is SMNVEV (reference sequence). CDR3 sequence (DNA): TGTGCCAGCAGAAGGACAGGAACTACCTACGAGCAGTACTTC. Residues: CASRRTGTTYEQYF.

The rearrangement uses TRBV12-3 or TRBV12-4 and TRBJ1-1; D is unclear. This CDR3 region has 13 residues. The V end lost 6 bases, the J end lost 1 base, and 9 bases lay between the germline ends. The CDR3 coding sequence is TGTGCCAGCAGCCGCACAAGGAACACTGAAGCTTTCTTT. Its translation: CASSRTRNTEAFF.